The 17 T cell receptor beta chains below come from one sample, sequenced in a study of T cells in Graves' hyperthyroidism and ophthalmopathy. TCR beta CDR3 regions were amplified from RNA. RT-PCR in the first round (using the HTBI primer set) targeted the TCR CDR3. TCRdb reprocessed the multiplex PCR reads via MiXCR and lists one record per CDR3 protein. The sample has over 450,000 distinct CDR3 sequences; 15% to 20% are singletons. Specimen: blood. The receptors here all came from a woman aged 18-29 years with Graves' ophthalmopathy.

Points on this clonotype: A much bigger clone sits one base away, suggesting this may be a read error. The chain uses TRBV9 and TRBJ1-5, with 9 bases matching TRBD1. CDR1 SGDLS and CDR2 YYNGEE come from the germline V gene. Germline trimming cut 7 bases from V and 1 base from J; bases unmatched to any gene: 6. This CDR3 is 15 amino acids long. As DNA, the CDR3 is TGTGCCAGCGGCGCCGGACAGGGGAGCAATCAGCCCCAGCATTTT. Translation: CASGAGQGSNQPQHF.

In this sample, this clonotype turned up many times. The chain carries TRBV2 and TRBJ1-5, with 9 bases matching TRBD1. Germline V gene lookup returns CDR1 SNHLY and CDR2 FYNNEI. The length of the CDR3 is 18 residues. Unmatched junction bases numbered 10, after V lost 4 bases and J lost 0 bases. The CDR3 is CASSGDRAPIYSNQPQHF. The CDR3 region has the DNA TGTGCCAGCAGTGGGGACAGGGCACCGATCTATAGCAATCAGCCCCAGCATTTT.

This clonotype showed up many times. It may be a read error: a sequence one base away is much more abundant. The chain links TRBV7-2 to TRBJ2-1, with 7 bases lining up with TRBD2. J lost 7 bases, V lost 1 base, and 10 bases had no gene match. From germline, CDR1 is SGHTA and CDR2 FQGNSA. The length of the CDR3 is 16 residues. As DNA, the CDR3 is TGTGCCAGCAGCTTAGATGCTAACGGGAGGCAAAATGAGCAGTTCTTC. It translates to CASSLDANGRQNEQFF.

Many counts were recorded for this clonotype. This sequence joins TRBV6-1 and TRBJ2-3; 9 nucleotides align to TRBD2. In germline, CDR1 is MNHNS, CDR2 SASEGT. The CDR3 runs to 16 residues. V was clipped by 8 bases and J by 2 bases; unmatched bases: 11. CDR3 nucleotide sequence: TGTGCCAGCGAGTGGGGGCTAGCGGGACCCACAGATACGCAGTATTTT. It specifies CASEWGLAGPTDTQYF.

This clonotype showed up just a few times. The chain joins TRBV7-9 to TRBJ2-5; D is perhaps TRBD1 or TRBD2 (6 bases each). V was trimmed by 5 bases and J by 4 bases, leaving 17 bases between them. CDR1 SEHNR and CDR2 FQNEAQ come from the germline V gene (reference sequence). This CDR3 spans 15 amino acids. The CDR3 protein is CASSTAGGLGETQYF. The CDR3 coding sequence is TGTGCCAGCAGCACAGCTGGGGGGCTAGGAGAGACCCAGTACTTC.

The chain uses TRBV29-1 and TRBJ1-1; D remains unclear. Trimming left V 5 bases short and J 4 bases short, with 5 bases between. Germline V lookup: CDR1 SQVTM, CDR2 ANQGSEA. CDR3 size: 10 residues. The CDR3 coding sequence is TGCAGCGTTTCAGGCACTGAAGCTTTCTTT. Translation gives CSVSGTEAFF.

Many counts were recorded for this clonotype. The rearrangement uses TRBV6-1 and TRBJ1-1; no firm D call. V lost 6 bases and J lost 1, with 12 bases in between. The CDR3 contains 14 residues. The germline gives CDR1 MNHNS, CDR2 SASEGT. Written as DNA, the CDR3 is TGTGCCAGCAGCCCCTCTGGAGAGAACACTGAAGCTTTCTTT. Translated: CASSPSGENTEAFF.

This clonotype showed up many times. The CDR3 bases are TGTGCCAGCAGCTTACTTACAGGTTGGGGGAACACTGAAGCTTTCTTT. The encoded protein is CASSLLTGWGNTEAFF. The V call is TRBV7-2, the J call TRBJ1-1; D perhaps matches TRBD1 (5 bases). The V gene lost 2 bases and the J gene lost 1 base, with 14 bases spanning the gap. In germline, CDR1 is SGHTA, CDR2 FQGNSA. The CDR3 contains 16 residues.

The chain recombines TRBV5-4 with TRBJ2-2; D ambiguous. Deletions cut 6 bases from V and 1 base from J, with 7 bases between. The germline V gene encodes CDR1 SGHNT and CDR2 YYREEE (reference sequence). The CDR3 consists of 13 residues. This CDR3 is CASTERNTGELFF. The CDR3 region has the DNA TGTGCCAGCACAGAGCGGAACACCGGGGAGCTGTTTTTT.

The table lists this clonotype with a few counts. The genes are TRBV4-2 and TRBJ1-4; 10 bases align to TRBD1. J gave up 5 bases and V 0 bases, and 3 bases lay outside the gene matches. The germline gives CDR1 LGHNA, CDR2 YNFKEQ. The CDR3 is 16 residues long. CDR3 nucleotides: TGTGCCAGCAGCCAAGAGGCGGACAGGGGGAATGAAAAACTGTTTTTT. Protein product: CASSQEADRGNEKLFF.

This clonotype appeared many times. The gene calls are TRBV6-2 or TRBV6-3 and TRBJ2-7; no firm D call. V lost 8 bases to trimming and J lost 0 bases, with 14 bases between them. The CDR3 runs 14 residues. The germline gives CDR1 MNHEY, CDR2 SVGEGT. This chain's CDR3 is CASLPDGYSYEQYF. CDR3 nucleotides: TGTGCCAGCCTTCCCGACGGATACTCCTACGAGCAGTACTTC.

This clonotype was picked up many times. The chain recombines TRBV5-1 with TRBJ1-1, with 7 bases fitting TRBD1. Looked up from germline, CDR1 is SGHRS and CDR2 is YFSETQ. CDR3 length equals 15 residues. J gave up 1 base and V 4 bases, and 7 bases lay outside the gene matches. CDR3 region: CASSAVTGANTEAFF. The CDR3 coding sequence is TGCGCCAGCAGCGCCGTTACAGGGGCGAACACTGAAGCTTTCTTT.

CDR3 in DNA: TGTGCCAGCAGTCTGACAGGGGGACAATCACCCCTCCACTTT. Residues: CASSLTGGQSPLHF. V is TRBV6-1 and J is TRBJ1-6; 9 bases align to TRBD1. CDR1 is MNHNS, CDR2 SASEGT, per germline. This CDR3 comprises 14 residues. J gave up 10 bases and V 5 bases, and 6 bases lay outside the gene matches.

This clonotype was found a few times. The chain has TRBV6-1 and TRBJ2-7, with 8 bases that match TRBD1. The CDR3 runs 12 residues. Germline V lookup: CDR1 MNHNS, CDR2 SASEGT. V was pared by 7 bases and J by 7 bases, with 6 bases of the junction left unmatched. CDR3 sequence (DNA): TGTGCCAGCATGCGGACAGGGCGGGAGCAGTACTTC. The encoded protein is CASMRTGREQYF.

This clonotype appeared many times. This chain joins TRBV27 and TRBJ2-7; TRBD2 matches at 7 bases. CDR3 size: 14 residues. CDR1 MNHEY and CDR2 SMNVEV come from the germline V gene (reference sequence). J lost 3 bases, V lost 4 bases, and 6 bases had no gene match. The CDR3 is CASSWSSGYYEQYF. The DNA of the CDR3 is TGTGCCAGCAGTTGGTCTAGCGGTTACTACGAGCAGTACTTC.

In its sample, this clonotype was seen once. This chain links TRBV29-1 with TRBJ2-3, with 7 bases identical to TRBD1. The ends lost 6 bases at V and 4 bases at J; junction bases unmatched: 10. The CDR3 is made up of 14 amino acids. CDR1 SQVTM and CDR2 ANQGSEA come from the germline V gene. CDR3 region: CSVPDRVKADTQYF. The CDR3 DNA follows: TGCAGCGTCCCCGACAGGGTAAAGGCAGATACGCAGTATTTT.

This clonotype was recorded many times. The chain carries TRBV15 and TRBJ1-1; D gene unclear. V lost 0 bases and J lost 3, with 8 bases in between. Germline V gene lookup returns CDR1 LNHNV and CDR2 YYDKDF (reference sequence). The length of the CDR3 is 14 residues. The CDR3 is CATSREGSHTEAFF. The CDR3 nucleotides read TGTGCCACCAGCAGAGAGGGGAGTCACACTGAAGCTTTCTTT.